This record concerns one T cell receptor beta chain sequence. The data were obtained in a study of T cell responses to AZD1222 COVID-19 vaccine. Unmatched junction bases numbered 7, after V lost 6 bases and J lost 6 bases. The CDR3 totals 12 residues. The germline CDR1 and CDR2 sequences are SQVTM and ANQGSEA. Method: immunoSEQ multiplex PCR; TCRdb's copy keeps in-frame clones and lacks some. The sample yields 150,000 to 200,000 clones, around nine tenths seen once. The sequence was obtained from an adult who received the MenACWY meningococcal vaccine as a control. The chain carries TRBV29-1 and TRBJ2-7, with TRBD1 identical over 8 bases. The sequenced sample was peripheral blood, obtained 28 days after the second dose of the MenACWY control vaccine. The DNA of the CDR3 is TGCAGCGTCGCGCAGGGGGCTGGCGAGCAGTACTTC. Translation: CSVAQGAGEQYF.